This is a list of T cell receptor beta chains from one sample in a study of regulatory T cells in long-lasting Graves disease. TCRdb recomputed calls from the multiplex PCR reads with MiXCR, one row per CDR3 protein. The profile shows approximately 500,000 distinct CDR3 sequences, about 22% of them singletons. The starting material was peripheral blood mononuclear cells (PBMCs), obtained when the disease was refractory, from a patient treated with antithyroid drugs. These receptor sequences come from a female donor with Graves disease. The CDR3 runs from the conserved cysteine through the conserved F or W. D genes are given only for firm matches. Clone size appears in some rows only: once, few, many, or a class for an expanded clone.

v_call	d_call	clone_size	j_call	cdr3_aa	cdr3_nt
TRBV11-3	NA	many	TRBJ1-4	CASSSTRGSEKLFF	TGTGCCAGCAGCTCGACAAGGGGTAGTGAAAAACTGTTTTTT
TRBV28	NA	many	TRBJ1-1	CASSPGALRDTEAFF	TGTGCCAGCAGCCCAGGGGCTCTCAGGGACACTGAAGCTTTCTTT
TRBV4-1	TRBD2	NA	TRBJ2-7	CASSQQREYEQYF	TGCGCCAGCAGCCAACAGCGGGAATACGAGCAGTACTTC
TRBV12-3/TRBV12-4	NA	many	TRBJ2-7	CASSLVGFGYEQYF	TGTGCCAGCAGTTTAGTTGGATTTGGCTACGAGCAGTACTTC
TRBV24-1	NA	NA	TRBJ1-5	CANQEGSQPQHF	TGTGCCAATCAGGAGGGGTCCCAGCCCCAGCATTTT
TRBV5-5	TRBD1	NA	TRBJ1-4	CASRRTGGAWTNEKLFF	TGTGCCAGCAGACGTACAGGGGGCGCTTGGACTAATGAAAAACTGTTTTTT
TRBV13	NA	NA	TRBJ1-6	CASSARGRKLNSPLHF	TGTGCCAGCAGCGCAAGAGGCCGGAAGCTTAATTCACCCCTCCACTTT
TRBV5-5	NA	few	TRBJ2-5	CASSLPGHGETQYF	TGTGCCAGCAGCTTACCAGGGCACGGAGAGACCCAGTACTTC
TRBV19	NA	many	TRBJ1-2	CASSSAGSRTGNYGYTF	TGTGCCAGTAGTTCCGCCGGGTCCCGGACGGGTAACTATGGCTACACCTTC
TRBV7-6	TRBD1	NA	TRBJ1-2	CASSSGQGDYTF	TGTGCCAGCAGCTCGGGACAGGGGGACTACACCTTC
TRBV5-5	NA	many	TRBJ1-4	CASSLGLHNEKLFF	TGTGCCAGCAGCTTGGGTCTCCATAATGAAAAACTGTTTTTT
TRBV19	TRBD1	once	TRBJ1-3	CASVDRSSGNTIYF	TGTGCCAGTGTGGACAGGAGCTCTGGAAACACCATATATTTT
TRBV28	NA	many	TRBJ1-2	CASSIPTNYGYTF	TGTGCCAGCAGTATACCCACGAACTATGGCTACACCTTC
TRBV15	TRBD1	many	TRBJ1-2	CATSRESRGGSGYGYTF	TGTGCCACCAGCAGAGAGTCCCGAGGGGGCAGTGGCTATGGCTACACCTTC
TRBV20-1	NA	few	TRBJ1-6	CSADLGFYNSPLHF	TGCAGTGCAGACCTCGGGTTCTATAATTCACCCCTCCACTTT
TRBV20-1	NA	NA	TRBJ2-5	CSATREGKEQETQYF	TGCAGTGCCACTAGGGAAGGGAAGGAGCAAGAGACCCAGTACTTC
TRBV27	NA	many	TRBJ2-7	CASSFPGPGYEQYF	TGTGCCAGCAGTTTCCCCGGACCGGGCTACGAGCAGTACTTC